Shown below are 5 T cell receptor beta chains from a single sample sequenced in a study of CD8+CD57+ T cells in acquired aplastic anemia. The TCR beta profiling, which covered VDJ combination and CDR3 sequence, was carried out using genomic DNA as the template. TCRdb used MiXCR to reprocess the reads, holding one entry per CDR3 protein. Of roughly 420,000 distinct CDR3 sequences in the sample, about 70% were seen once. Sequencing was performed on sorted CD4+, CD8+, or CD8+CD57+ T cells (not recorded which) from PBMCs. These receptors were collected from a human donor in good health, serving as a control.

About this clonotype itself: Given the absence of the conserved phenylalanine or tryptophan at the CDR3 end, a read error is likely. The DNA is omitted, as the CDR3 cannot be located on it reliably, and the CDR3 follows TCRdb's listing. This sequence joins TRBV10-3 and TRBJ1-6; TRBD1 is the table's D call, not checked against the DNA. The CDR3 spans 15 residues, counting both ends. CDR1 and CDR2 from the germline V gene are ENHRY and SYGVKD. CDR3 sequence reads: CAIRDPGQVNKSPHS.

This sequence joins TRBV29-1 and TRBJ2-3, with D unclear. CDR1 and CDR2 from the germline V gene are SQVTM and ANQGSEA. Trimming cost V 4 bases and J 6 bases, with 11 bases left between them. The CDR3 runs 12 residues. The CDR3 nucleotides are TGCAGCGTTGCTGCAGATTCTGATACGCAGTATTTT. Amino acids: CSVAADSDTQYF.

A word on this clonotype: In this CDR3 the conserved last residue, phenylalanine or tryptophan, is missing, so a read error is likely. Because the CDR3's place on the DNA is in doubt, the DNA is left out and the CDR3 is given as listed by TCRdb. CDR3 residues: CASSEVFAAGAG. The genes are TRBV14 and TRBJ2-7; no DNA check was done on the table's D call, TRBD1. Per the germline V gene, CDR1 is SGHDN and CDR2 is FVKESK. The CDR3 comprises 12 residues, both ends counted.

The genes are TRBV5-4 and TRBJ2-7, with TRBD2 matching over 13 bases. This CDR3 contains 16 residues. Germline V gives CDR1 SGHNT, CDR2 YYREEE (reference sequence). The CDR3 DNA reads as TGTGCCGGCAGCTTGTTACTAGCGGGGGGGATCGGCGAGCAGTACGTC. This gives the protein CAGSLLLAGGIGEQYV.

The CDR3 spells CASSLASGDAVWGYTF. CDR3 nucleotides: TGCGCCAGCAGCTTGGCCTCGGGGGATGCAGTATGGGGCTACACCTTC. V usage is TRBV5-1 and J usage is TRBJ1-2, with a weak D call TRBD1 (5 bases). With 0 bases removed from V and 8 bases from J, the gap between germline ends came to 20 bases. Germline V gene lookup returns CDR1 SGHRS and CDR2 YFSETQ. This CDR3 has 16 residues.